One and the same sample provided the 23 T cell receptor beta chains below, sequenced in a study of control samples from healthy donors and cancer patients. The table came from immunoSEQ multiplex PCR; TCRdb's copy has only in-frame clones and leaves some out. This table holds more than 95,000 clones, 88% found once. The specimen sequenced was blood. Receptors originate from a woman aged 65 to 85 in good health.

This chain uses TRBV6-5 with TRBJ1-1, with TRBD1 identical over 10 bases. CDR3 length: 15 residues. V trimming: 1 base; J trimming: 5 bases; junction bases outside the gene matches: 4. The germline V gene encodes CDR1 MNHEY and CDR2 SVGAGI. CDR3 bases: TGTGCCAGCAGTTACTGGGACAGGGGACAGACTGAAGCTTTCTTT. This codes for CASSYWDRGQTEAFF.

The chain recombines TRBV9 with TRBJ1-1; no clear D gene. Germline V lookup: CDR1 SGDLS, CDR2 YYNGEE. The V end was cut by 3 bases, the J end by 8 bases, with 14 bases between. The CDR3 covers 13 residues. The CDR3 protein is CASSGPTGPEAFF. DNA for the CDR3: TGTGCCAGCAGCGGCCCGACGGGCCCAGAAGCTTTCTTT.

The table lists this clone with a count of one. This rearrangement joins TRBV6-5 to TRBJ2-7; 7 bases map to TRBD1. The CDR3 runs to 13 residues. Germline trimming cut 6 bases from V and 0 bases from J; bases unmatched to any gene: 2. Germline CDR1 is MNHEY and CDR2 is SVGAGI. CDR3 DNA sequence: TGTGCCAGCAGACAGGGGAGCTCCTACGAGCAGTACTTC. Translating gives CASRQGSSYEQYF.

This rearrangement joins TRBV29-1 to TRBJ1-4; D gene ambiguous. The CDR3 spans 11 residues. Trimming stripped 4 bases from V and 5 bases from J, with 5 bases between. Per germline, CDR1 SQVTM and CDR2 ANQGSEA. The CDR3, as DNA: TGCAGCGTTGGTCGAAATGAAAAACTGTTTTTT. Its protein is CSVGRNEKLFF.

This chain links TRBV5-6 with TRBJ1-6; 9 nucleotides match TRBD1. This CDR3 has 17 amino acids. V was clipped by 3 bases and J by 4 bases; unmatched bases: 8. CDR1 SGHDT and CDR2 YYEEEE come from the germline V gene. CDR3 bases: TGTGCCAGCAGCTCGATACGACAGGGGGTGTATAATTCACCCCTCCACTTT. Its protein is CASSSIRQGVYNSPLHF.

This sequence joins TRBV19 and TRBJ1-2; D might be TRBD1 (6 bases). The V end lost 9 bases, the J end lost 4 bases, and 15 bases lay between the germline ends. The germline CDR1 and CDR2 sequences are LNHDA and SQIVND (reference sequence). This CDR3 comprises 13 residues. The CDR3 region has the DNA TGTGCCAGCCCTCTTGACAGGAGCTATGGCTACACCTTC. Protein product: CASPLDRSYGYTF.

J is TRBJ1-1 and V is TRBV14, with unresolved D. Trimming took off 5 bases at V and 0 bases at J, with 10 bases between the two ends. Germline V gene data show CDR1 as SGHDN and CDR2 as FVKESK. The CDR3 totals 14 residues. Written as DNA, the CDR3 is TGTGCCAGCAGCGTGACGGGGATGAACACTGAAGCTTTCTTT. Encoded protein: CASSVTGMNTEAFF.

The DNA for the CDR3 is TGTGCCAGCTCACCAATTGAAACAGGGGGTCGAGATACGCAGTATTTT. It codes for CASSPIETGGRDTQYF. The chain employs TRBV18 and TRBJ2-3, with TRBD1 matching over 8 bases. CDR3 length equals 16 residues. Germline assignment: CDR1 KGHSH and CDR2 LQKENI. The V segment lost 2 bases and the J segment 5 bases; nucleotides outside the gene matches: 9.

The genes are TRBV29-1 and TRBJ1-4; the match to TRBD1 covers 10 bases. Losses at the gene ends were 6 bases for V and 6 bases for J; bases not matched to a gene: 7. Germline assignment: CDR1 SQVTM and CDR2 ANQGSEA. The CDR3 consists of 14 residues. CDR3 nucleotide sequence: TGCAGCGTCGCCACCGGGACAGGGGATGAAAAACTGTTTTTT. Translating it yields CSVATGTGDEKLFF.

The chain is built from TRBV9 and TRBJ2-5; D gene uncertain. V was cut by 0 bases and J by 0 bases, with 9 bases left in between. Per the germline V gene, CDR1 is SGDLS and CDR2 is YYNGEE. The CDR3 is made up of 15 amino acids. The CDR3 loop reads CASSVVGRNQETQYF. CDR3 sequence (DNA): TGTGCCAGCAGCGTAGTGGGTAGAAACCAAGAGACCCAGTACTTC. Based on the CDR3 plus reference TRBV9 and TRBJ2-5, the full variable domain is DSGVTQTPKHLITATGQRVTLRCSPRSGDLSVYWYQQSLDQGLQFLIQYYNGEERAKGNILERFSAQQFPDLHSELNLSSLELGDSALYFCASSVVGRNQETQYFGPGTRLLVL.

The V and J genes are TRBV27 and TRBJ1-1; possibly TRBD1 for D (5 bases). The CDR3 runs to 13 residues. In germline, CDR1 is MNHEY, CDR2 SMNVEV (reference sequence). V lost 3 bases, J lost 3 bases, and 8 bases lay in between. Here the CDR3 DNA reads TGTGCCAGCAGTTTCAGGGAGGACACTGAAGCTTTCTTT. The encoded protein is CASSFREDTEAFF.

This chain joins TRBV19 and TRBJ1-1; D possibly corresponds to TRBD1 (5 bases). The CDR3 covers 13 residues. From germline, CDR1 is LNHDA and CDR2 SQIVND (reference sequence). V lost 6 bases and J 7 bases, leaving 15 bases between the germline ends. CDR3 bases: TGTGCCAGTAGGACCGGGGGGGGAATTGAAGCTTTCTTT. Protein product: CASRTGGGIEAFF. Looking up the rest from reference TRBV19 and TRBJ1-1 gives the full variable domain: DGGITQSPKYLFRKEGQNVTLSCEQNLNHDAMYWYRQDPGQGLRLIYYSQIVNDFQKGDIAEGYSVSREKKESFPLTVTSAQKNPTAFYLCASRTGGGIEAFFGQGTRLTVV.

The J gene is TRBJ2-5, the V gene TRBV7-6; 8 nucleotides agree with TRBD2. The V gene's germline CDR1 is SGHVS and CDR2 FNYEAQ. V lost 8 bases and J lost 5; bases outside the gene matches: 13. The CDR3 is 15 residues long. The CDR3: CASATARGGLETQYF. CDR3 DNA sequence: TGTGCCAGCGCGACGGCTCGGGGGGGCCTTGAGACCCAGTACTTC.

The J gene is TRBJ1-1, the V gene TRBV3-1 (or the pseudogene TRBV3-2), with a possible D match to TRBD1 (6 bases). The CDR3 has 13 amino acids. Germline loops: CDR1 LGHDT, CDR2 YNNKEL (reference sequence). With 5 bases removed from V and 4 bases from J, the gap between germline ends came to 11 bases. The CDR3 region has the DNA TGTGCCAGCAGCGGCACAGGGCTCACTGAAGCTTTCTTT. This codes for CASSGTGLTEAFF.

The table lists this clone with a few counts. The J gene is TRBJ2-1, the V gene TRBV4-1; TRBD1 agrees at 8 bases. V trimming: 1 base; J trimming: 7 bases; junction bases outside the gene matches: 3. CDR1 is MGHRA and CDR2 is YSYEKL in the germline V gene. This CDR3 is 14 amino acids long. CDR3 residues: CASSQADRGNEQFF. The CDR3 DNA is TGCGCCAGCAGCCAAGCAGACAGGGGTAATGAGCAGTTCTTC.

This chain joins TRBV5-1 and TRBJ1-4, with TRBD1 identical over 10 bases. The CDR3 has 15 residues. Germline values: CDR1 SGHRS, CDR2 YFSETQ. J gave up 8 bases and V 5 bases, and 9 bases lay outside the gene matches. The CDR3 nucleotides are TGCGCCAGCAGTGGCACCGGGACAGGGGTCGAAAAACTGTTTTTT. Protein product: CASSGTGTGVEKLFF.

This rearrangement joins TRBV7-2 to TRBJ2-5, with D unclear. This CDR3 comprises 15 residues. The V gene lost 2 bases and the J gene lost 5 bases, with 15 bases spanning the gap. Per germline, CDR1 SGHTA and CDR2 FQGNSA. As DNA, the CDR3 is TGTGCCAGCAGCTTAACTCACTCAGCTAGGGAGACCCAGTACTTC. Translation: CASSLTHSARETQYF.

This chain uses TRBV5-8 with TRBJ2-7, with D maybe TRBD2 (6 bases). The CDR3 is made up of 15 amino acids. Per the germline V gene, CDR1 is SGHTS and CDR2 is YDEGEE. Trimming removed 3 bases at V and 2 bases at J, with 15 bases between. The CDR3 sequence is CASSSAGGTTYEQYF. The DNA of the CDR3 is TGTGCCAGCAGCTCCGCCGGGGGAACTACCTACGAGCAGTACTTC.

The J gene is TRBJ1-2, the V gene TRBV5-6; a weak D match, TRBD1 (5 bases). Looked up from germline, CDR1 is SGHDT and CDR2 is YYEEEE. CDR3 length equals 16 residues. Trimming left V 4 bases short and J 4 bases short, with 20 bases between. CDR3 sequence: CASSPIDRGVGYGYTF. CDR3 DNA sequence: TGTGCCAGCAGCCCGATCGACAGAGGAGTGGGCTATGGCTACACCTTC.

The chain links TRBV9 to TRBJ1-2; no reliable D call. The CDR3 extends over 13 amino acids. Germline CDR1 reads SGDLS; CDR2 reads YYNGEE. Deletions cut 4 bases from V and 4 bases from J, with 11 bases between. This CDR3 reads CASSLAEAYGYTF. DNA for the CDR3: TGTGCCAGCAGCCTAGCCGAGGCCTATGGCTACACCTTC.

The genes are TRBV6-5 and TRBJ1-1; D perhaps matches TRBD1 (5 bases). CDR3 length: 14 residues. Germline V CDR1 and CDR2: MNHEY, SVGAGI. The CDR3 region is CATQLLQGNTEAFF. The CDR3 DNA is TGTGCTACCCAGTTGTTGCAGGGAAACACTGAAGCTTTCTTT.

The V gene is TRBV24-1, the J gene TRBJ2-1, with D unclear. This CDR3 spans 12 amino acids. The germline CDR1 and CDR2 sequences are KGHDR and SFDVKD. The germline V and J ends were trimmed by 2 bases and 8 bases, with 6 bases remaining between them. The CDR3 spells CATSDWRDEQFF. The CDR3 DNA reads TGTGCCACCAGTGATTGGAGAGATGAGCAGTTCTTC.

This clone has a single count. The rearrangement links TRBV19 to TRBJ2-1; a weak D match, TRBD2 (5 bases). The CDR3 has 11 residues. Germline lookup yields CDR1 LNHDA and CDR2 SQIVND (reference sequence). Deletions cut 4 bases from V and 10 bases from J, with 8 bases between. CDR3: CASSSGSEQFF. The CDR3 DNA sequence: TGTGCCAGTAGTAGCGGGTCCGAGCAGTTCTTC.